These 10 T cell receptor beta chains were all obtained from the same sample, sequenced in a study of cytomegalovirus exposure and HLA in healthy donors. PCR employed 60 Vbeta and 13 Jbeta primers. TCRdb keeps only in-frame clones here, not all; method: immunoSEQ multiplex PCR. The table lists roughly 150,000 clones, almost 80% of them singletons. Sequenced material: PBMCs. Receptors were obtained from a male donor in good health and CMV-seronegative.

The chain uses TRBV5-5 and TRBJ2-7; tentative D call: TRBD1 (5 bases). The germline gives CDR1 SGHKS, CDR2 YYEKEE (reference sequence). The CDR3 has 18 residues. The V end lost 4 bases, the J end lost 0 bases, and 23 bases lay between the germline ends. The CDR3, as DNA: TGTGCCAGCAGCCTGGAAGGAGACAGACAGACCTTCTCCTACGAGCAGTACTTC. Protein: CASSLEGDRQTFSYEQYF.

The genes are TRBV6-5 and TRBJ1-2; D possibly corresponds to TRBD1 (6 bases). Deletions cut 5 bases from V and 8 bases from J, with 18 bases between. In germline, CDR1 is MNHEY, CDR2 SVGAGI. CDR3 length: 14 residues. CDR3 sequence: CASSRLTGLEGYTF. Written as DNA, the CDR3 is TGTGCCAGCAGTCGACTTACAGGGTTGGAAGGCTACACCTTC.

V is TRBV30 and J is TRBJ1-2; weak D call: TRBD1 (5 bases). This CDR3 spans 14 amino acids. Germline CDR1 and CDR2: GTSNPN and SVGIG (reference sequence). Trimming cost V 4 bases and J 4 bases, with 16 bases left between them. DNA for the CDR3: TGTGCCTGGACTGTGATTGACAGCGCCTATGGCTACACCTTC. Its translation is CAWTVIDSAYGYTF.

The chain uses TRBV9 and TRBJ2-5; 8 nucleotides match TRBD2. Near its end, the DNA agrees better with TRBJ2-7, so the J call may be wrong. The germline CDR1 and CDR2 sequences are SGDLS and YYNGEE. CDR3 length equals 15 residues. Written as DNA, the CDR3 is TGTGCCAGCAGCTTAGGACTAGCCTACTCCTACGAGCAGTACTTC. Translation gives CASSLGLAYSYEQYF.

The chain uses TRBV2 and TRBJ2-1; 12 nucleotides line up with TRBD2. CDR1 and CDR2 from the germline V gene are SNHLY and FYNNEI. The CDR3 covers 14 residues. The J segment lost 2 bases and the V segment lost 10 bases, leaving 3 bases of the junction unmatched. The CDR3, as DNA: TGTGCCACCAGACTAGCGGGAGCCTACAATGAGCAGTTCTTC. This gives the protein CATRLAGAYNEQFF. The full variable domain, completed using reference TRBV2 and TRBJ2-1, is EPEVTQTPSHQVTQMGQEVILRCVPISNHLYFYWYRQILGQKVEFLVSFYNNEISEKSEIFDDQFSVERPDGSNFTLKIRSTKLEDSAMYFCATRLAGAYNEQFFGPGTRLTVL.

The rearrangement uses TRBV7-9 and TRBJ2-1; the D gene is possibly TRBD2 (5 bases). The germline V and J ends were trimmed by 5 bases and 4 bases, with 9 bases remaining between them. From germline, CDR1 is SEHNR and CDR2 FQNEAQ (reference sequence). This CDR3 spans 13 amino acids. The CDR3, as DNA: TGTGCCAGCAGCCACAGCGGTTACAATGAGCAGTTCTTC. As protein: CASSHSGYNEQFF.

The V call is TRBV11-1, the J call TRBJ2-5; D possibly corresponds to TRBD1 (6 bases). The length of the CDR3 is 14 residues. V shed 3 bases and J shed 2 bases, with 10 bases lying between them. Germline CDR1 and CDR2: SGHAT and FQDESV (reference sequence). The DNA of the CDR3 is TGTGCCAGCAGCTTCGGACAGCCTCAAGAGACCCAGTACTTC. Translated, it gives CASSFGQPQETQYF.

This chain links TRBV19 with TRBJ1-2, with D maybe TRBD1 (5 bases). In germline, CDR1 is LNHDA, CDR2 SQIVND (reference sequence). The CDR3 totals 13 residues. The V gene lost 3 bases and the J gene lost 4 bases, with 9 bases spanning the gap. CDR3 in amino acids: CASSITGAYGYTF. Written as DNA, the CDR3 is TGTGCCAGTAGTATCACAGGAGCCTATGGCTACACCTTC.

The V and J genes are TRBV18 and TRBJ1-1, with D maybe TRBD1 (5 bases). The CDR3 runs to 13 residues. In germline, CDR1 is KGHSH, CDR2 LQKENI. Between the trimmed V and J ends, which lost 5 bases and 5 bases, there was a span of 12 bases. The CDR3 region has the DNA TGTGCCAGCTCAGAAGGGGAGGGGACTGAAGCTTTCTTT. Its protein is CASSEGEGTEAFF.

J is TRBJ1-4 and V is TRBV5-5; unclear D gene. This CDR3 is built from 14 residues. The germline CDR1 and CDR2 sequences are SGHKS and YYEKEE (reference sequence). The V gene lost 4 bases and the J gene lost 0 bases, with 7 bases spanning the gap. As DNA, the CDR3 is TGTGCCAGCAGCCAACTCTCAACTAATGAAAAACTGTTTTTT. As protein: CASSQLSTNEKLFF.